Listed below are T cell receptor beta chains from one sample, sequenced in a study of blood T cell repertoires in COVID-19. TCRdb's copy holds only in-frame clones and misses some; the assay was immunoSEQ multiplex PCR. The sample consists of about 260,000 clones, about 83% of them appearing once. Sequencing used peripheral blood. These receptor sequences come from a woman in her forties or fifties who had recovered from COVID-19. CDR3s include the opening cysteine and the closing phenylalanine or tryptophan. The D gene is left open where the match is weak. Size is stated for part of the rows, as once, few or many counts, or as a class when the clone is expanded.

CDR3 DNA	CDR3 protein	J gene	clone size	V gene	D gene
TGTGCCAGCAGCCCATCCGGGACAGTGAACACTGAAGCTTTCTTT	CASSPSGTVNTEAFF	TRBJ1-1	.	TRBV5-4	TRBD1
TGTGCCTGGAGTAAGGCAGGGAGGCAGCCCCAGCATTTT	CAWSKAGRQPQHF	TRBJ1-5	.	TRBV30	.
TGTGCCAGCAGTTTAAATGACAGGGTGTTTGGTAATGAGCAGTTCTTC	CASSLNDRVFGNEQFF	TRBJ2-1	.	TRBV27	TRBD1
TGTGCCAGCTACGGACAGAGCACAGATACGCAGTATTTT	CASYGQSTDTQYF	TRBJ2-3	.	TRBV28	.
TGTGCCAGTAGTATCGGACAGGGGAGCTCCTACGAGCAGTACTTC	CASSIGQGSSYEQYF	TRBJ2-7	.	TRBV19	TRBD1
TGTGCCAGCAGCGAGAGAAGAGGGGGTTGGACTGAAGCTTTCTTT	CASSERRGGWTEAFF	TRBJ1-1	.	TRBV7-9	.
TGTGCCAGCGGCCCTGTTCCCAGGGGAAACTATGGCTACACCTTC	CASGPVPRGNYGYTF	TRBJ1-2	.	TRBV28	.
TGTGCCAGCAGTTTAATTTTACAGTTCCACGAGCAGTACTTC	CASSLILQFHEQYF	TRBJ2-7	.	TRBV28	.
TGTGCCAGCAGCCGAGACAGGAACACTGAAGCTTTCTTT	CASSRDRNTEAFF	TRBJ1-1	.	TRBV7-2	.
TGTGCCAGCAGCGCAACAGGAGGCAATCAGCCCCAGCATTTT	CASSATGGNQPQHF	TRBJ1-5	.	TRBV9	.
TGTGCCACCCCCTCTGCGACAGGCGTAAATGAGCAGTTCTTC	CATPSATGVNEQFF	TRBJ2-1	.	TRBV6-4	.
TGTGCCAGCAGCTTGCAGGGGCCCTATGGCTACACCTTC	CASSLQGPYGYTF	TRBJ1-2	.	TRBV7-8	.
TGTGCCAGCAGCTCGATGGGGACAGAGGCCGGGGAGCTGTTTTTT	CASSSMGTEAGELFF	TRBJ2-2	once	TRBV7-9	TRBD1
TGTGCCAGTAGTATCGGGTGGGCAGATACGCAGTATTTT	CASSIGWADTQYF	TRBJ2-3	.	TRBV19	.
TGTGCCAGCAGTTATACGGGGGTTGGGGCCAACGTCCTGACTTTC	CASSYTGVGANVLTF	TRBJ2-6	.	TRBV28	.
TGTGCCACCAGCACCCGACGACAGGCCAAGAGGAACACCATATATTTT	CATSTRRQAKRNTIYF	TRBJ1-3	.	TRBV15	.
TGTGCCAGCAGCTTACAAACGGGAGATGAGCAGTACTTC	CASSLQTGDEQYF	TRBJ2-7	once	TRBV11-2	.
TGTGCCAGCCCCGGCGGGGGCGTGGAGACCCAGTACTTC	CASPGGGVETQYF	TRBJ2-5	once	TRBV7-9	.
TGTGCCAGCAGCCAACTGGCAGGTGATTCACCCCTCCACTTT	CASSQLAGDSPLHF	TRBJ1-6	.	TRBV3-1/TRBV3-2	.
TGTGCCAGCAGCCGGGACAGCCTGGGAGGTTCACCCCTCCACTTT	CASSRDSLGGSPLHF	TRBJ1-6	.	TRBV7-2	TRBD1
TGTGCCAGCAGCTTGGGGGCCGGGACAACTAATGAAAAACTGTTTTTT	CASSLGAGTTNEKLFF	TRBJ1-4	once	TRBV5-5	.
TGTGCCAGTAGTATAGATTCTAGCGGGGGGAACCCATACAATGAGCAGTTCTTC	CASSIDSSGGNPYNEQFF	TRBJ2-1	.	TRBV19	TRBD2
TGTGCCAGCTCACCTAATTCGGACAGGGGAGGTTCACCCCTCCACTTT	CASSPNSDRGGSPLHF	TRBJ1-6	.	TRBV18	TRBD1
TGTGCCAGCAGTCCGGGACAGCTTACCAAAAACATTCAGTACTTC	CASSPGQLTKNIQYF	TRBJ2-4	.	TRBV28	TRBD1
TGTGCCAGCAGCTTCCCCGGGACTAAAGGGGAGCTGTTTTTT	CASSFPGTKGELFF	TRBJ2-2	.	TRBV3-1/TRBV3-2	TRBD2
TGTGCCAGCTCACCGCGCATCCCTAGCGGGGATGACAATGAGCAGTTCTTC	CASSPRIPSGDDNEQFF	TRBJ2-1	.	TRBV18	TRBD2
TGTGCCAGCGGCACAGGGACCTTAAGGAATTCACCCCTCCACTTT	CASGTGTLRNSPLHF	TRBJ1-6	.	TRBV28	.
TGTGCCAGCCTTCACGCCGGGGATAGGAATGAGCAGTTCTTC	CASLHAGDRNEQFF	TRBJ2-1	.	TRBV19	.
TGTGCCAGCAGCCAGACTGAGACCCAGTACTTC	CASSQTETQYF	TRBJ2-5	.	TRBV14	.
TGTGCCAGCAGCTTGGATCCGGGGAGCACAGATACGCAGTATTTT	CASSLDPGSTDTQYF	TRBJ2-3	.	TRBV5-4	.
TGTGCCATCAGTGAGTCGGGCAGCACCGGGGAGCTGTTTTTT	CAISESGSTGELFF	TRBJ2-2	.	TRBV10-3	.
TGTGCCAGCAGTTTGGGATCAGGGGGCTTCTCCTACGAGCAGTACTTC	CASSLGSGGFSYEQYF	TRBJ2-7	.	TRBV28	TRBD1
TGTGCCAGCAGGACAGGACCCAGGGACTACGAGCAGTACTTC	CASRTGPRDYEQYF	TRBJ2-7	.	TRBV6-5	.
TGTGCCAGCAGCCGGACAGGGGGTCATGTTGGGGAGCTGTTTTTT	CASSRTGGHVGELFF	TRBJ2-2	.	TRBV7-2	TRBD1
TGTGCCAGCAGTAACTCCGGGACAGGGCAAGAGACCCAGTACTTC	CASSNSGTGQETQYF	TRBJ2-5	few	TRBV6-2/TRBV6-3	TRBD1
TGTGCCAGCAGTTCGACAGGGAGGAATCAGCCCCAGCATTTT	CASSSTGRNQPQHF	TRBJ1-5	.	TRBV6-2/TRBV6-3	TRBD1
TGTGCCAGCAGCCCCTCCGGGACTAGCGGGGGGGTGGATACGCAGTATTTT	CASSPSGTSGGVDTQYF	TRBJ2-3	.	TRBV9	TRBD2